A selection of T cell receptor beta chains follows, all from one sample in a study of blood T cell repertoires in COVID-19. Profiling relied on immunoSEQ multiplex PCR, and the TCRdb table lists in-frame clones only, not all of them. The sample yields around 150,000 clones, about 87% seen once. Sequencing input: peripheral blood. These TCRs come from a woman in her thirties or forties with acute or convalescent COVID-19. Each CDR3 is given with its conserved first and last residue. The D gene is left open where the match is weak. Size tells how often a clone was seen (once, few, many) or the class of an expanded clone, and some rows leave it out.

abundance,j_gene,v_gene,d_gene,CDR3aa,CDR3nt
-,TRBJ2-5,TRBV7-8,TRBD2,CASSETSGQETQYF,TGTGCCAGCAGCGAGACTAGCGGGCAAGAGACCCAGTACTTC
once,TRBJ1-1,TRBV5-1,-,CASSTSQGNTEAFF,TGCGCCAGCAGCACCAGTCAGGGGAACACTGAAGCTTTCTTT
-,TRBJ1-2,TRBV4-2,TRBD1,CASSPGQSYGYTF,TGTGCCAGCAGCCCGGGACAGAGCTATGGCTACACCTTC
few,TRBJ2-7,TRBV7-9,-,CASRVRGNSYEQYF,TGTGCCAGCAGGGTGAGGGGGAACTCCTACGAGCAGTACTTC
once,TRBJ1-6,TRBV7-9,-,CASSFDTGPLGPLHF,TGTGCCAGCAGCTTTGACACAGGACCCCTGGGGCCCCTCCACTTT
-,TRBJ2-2,TRBV13,-,CASSFNQGSTGELFF,TGTGCCAGCAGCTTTAATCAGGGTTCCACCGGGGAGCTGTTTTTT
once,TRBJ1-1,TRBV27,-,CASSSPGRVTEAFF,TGTGCCAGCAGTTCCCCCGGCAGGGTCACTGAAGCTTTCTTT
-,TRBJ1-5,TRBV3-1/TRBV3-2,TRBD1,CASSHGTGGNQPQHF,TGTGCCAGCAGCCACGGGACAGGGGGCAATCAGCCCCAGCATTTT
-,TRBJ1-2,TRBV12-3/TRBV12-4,TRBD1,CASRQGSGYTF,TGTGCCAGCAGACAGGGGTCTGGCTACACCTTC
-,TRBJ1-5,TRBV2,-,CASSEVGGDQPQHF,TGTGCCAGCAGTGAAGTAGGGGGGGATCAGCCCCAGCATTTT
few,TRBJ1-2,TRBV10-3,TRBD1,CAISGGQGIKDGYTF,TGTGCCATCAGTGGGGGACAGGGGATAAAAGACGGCTACACCTTC
-,TRBJ1-2,TRBV7-2,TRBD1,CASSPTGVSHFGYTF,TGTGCCAGCAGTCCCACAGGGGTGTCGCATTTTGGCTACACCTTC
-,TRBJ2-1,TRBV7-2,TRBD2,CASSPLTGGPHNEQFF,TGTGCCAGCAGCCCCCTAACGGGAGGGCCCCACAATGAGCAGTTCTTC
-,TRBJ1-3,TRBV7-9,-,CASSPRTASSGNTIYF,TGTGCCAGCAGCCCTCGGACAGCGAGCTCTGGAAACACCATATATTTT
-,TRBJ2-1,TRBV12-5,TRBD2,CASGLFTPGGNEQFF,TGTGCTAGTGGTTTGTTCACTCCCGGGGGGAATGAGCAGTTCTTC
few,TRBJ2-7,TRBV7-6,TRBD1,CASGRGQSYEQYF,TGTGCCAGCGGAAGGGGACAGAGCTACGAGCAGTACTTC
-,TRBJ2-7,TRBV7-2,TRBD2,CASSLVGIAGELDF,TGTGCCAGCAGCTTGGTGGGAATAGCGGGAGAGTTGGACTTC
-,TRBJ2-6,TRBV28,-,CASSLTGSGANVLTF,TGTGCCAGCAGTCTGACTGGGTCAGGGGCCAACGTCCTGACTTTC
-,TRBJ2-7,TRBV6-1,TRBD2,CASSEEGLAGTYEQYF,TGTGCCAGCAGTGAAGAAGGACTAGCGGGGACCTACGAGCAGTACTTC
-,TRBJ2-5,TRBV6-2/TRBV6-3,TRBD2,CASSRGGEGETQYF,TGTGCCAGCAGTCGGGGGGGTGAGGGAGAGACCCAGTACTTC
-,TRBJ2-7,TRBV18,TRBD1,CASSPSTGGRIYEQYF,TGTGCCAGCTCACCATCGACAGGGGGGAGAATCTACGAGCAGTACTTC
-,TRBJ1-2,TRBV19,TRBD1,CASRRTGGGYGYTF,TGTGCCAGTAGGAGGACAGGGGGCGGCTATGGCTACACCTTC
once,TRBJ1-5,TRBV9,-,CASSVGSSNQPQHF,TGTGCCAGCAGCGTAGGTAGCAGCAATCAGCCCCAGCATTTT
-,TRBJ1-5,TRBV30,-,CAWSRRGGFNQPQHF,TGTGCCTGGAGCCGGCGTGGAGGGTTCAATCAGCCCCAGCATTTT
-,TRBJ2-7,TRBV5-4,TRBD1,CASSRADRVRYEQYF,TGTGCCAGCAGCCGGGCGGACAGGGTCCGCTACGAGCAGTACTTC
once,TRBJ2-1,TRBV19,-,CASSVDNEQFF,TGTGCCAGTAGTGTCGACAATGAGCAGTTCTTC
few,TRBJ1-5,TRBV6-5,-,CASRKGEGNQPQHF,TGTGCCAGCAGGAAAGGGGAAGGCAATCAGCCCCAGCATTTT
-,TRBJ1-2,TRBV27,-,CASSLKSDNYGYTF,TGTGCCAGCAGTTTAAAGTCAGATAACTATGGCTACACCTTC
-,TRBJ2-2,TRBV11-1,-,CASSWRRTGELFF,TGTGCCAGCAGCTGGAGGCGGACCGGGGAGCTGTTTTTT
-,TRBJ2-2,TRBV5-8,TRBD2,CASFRGLANTGELFF,TGTGCCAGCTTCCGGGGACTAGCCAACACCGGGGAGCTGTTTTTT
once,TRBJ1-4,TRBV9,TRBD1,CASSVTGTAIEKLFF,TGTGCCAGCAGCGTTACCGGGACAGCTATAGAAAAACTGTTTTTT
-,TRBJ2-5,TRBV7-8,TRBD2,CASSLEGTTETQYF,TGTGCCAGCAGCTTAGAAGGGACTACGGAGACCCAGTACTTC
-,TRBJ1-1,TRBV28,-,CASSSSLMNTEAFF,TGTGCCAGCAGTTCCTCTCTTATGAACACTGAAGCTTTCTTT
-,TRBJ2-5,TRBV7-5,-,CARSSTRQEKKTQYF,TGTGCCAGAAGCTCCACTCGACAGGAGAAAAAGACCCAGTACTTC
-,TRBJ2-3,TRBV7-3,TRBD1,CASSLWGTGADTQYF,TGTGCCAGCAGCTTATGGGGAACAGGGGCAGATACGCAGTATTTT
-,TRBJ1-5,TRBV28,-,CASTKGVKPQHF,TGTGCCAGCACCAAGGGGGTAAAGCCCCAGCATTTT
once,TRBJ2-7,TRBV5-8,-,CASNRAYEQYF,TGTGCCAGCAACAGGGCCTACGAGCAGTACTTC
-,TRBJ1-5,TRBV7-2,TRBD1,CASSPRTGINQPQHF,TGTGCCAGCAGTCCCAGGACAGGGATCAATCAGCCCCAGCATTTT
-,TRBJ2-1,TRBV5-1,TRBD1,CASSLRDSGNEQFF,TGCGCCAGCAGCCTAAGGGACAGTGGGAATGAGCAGTTCTTC
-,TRBJ1-2,TRBV7-9,-,CASSASGDYGYTF,TGTGCCAGCAGCGCCTCGGGGGACTATGGCTACACCTTC
-,TRBJ2-7,TRBV9,-,CASSVGREGAGEQYF,TGTGCCAGCAGCGTAGGCCGGGAGGGGGCCGGCGAGCAGTACTTC